These 9 T cell receptor beta chains share one sample of origin, sequenced in a study of CD8+ T cells in alopecia areata. cDNA serving as the sequencing template came from extracted, reverse transcribed RNA. Clones were read by immunoSEQ multiplex PCR, and TCRdb kept only the in-frame ones, dropping some. The sample comprises around 140,000 clones, over 80% of which are singletons, and over 12% rests with the top ten. This specimen consisted of CD8+ T cells sorted from blood, obtained at week 0. These receptors were collected from a human donor with alopecia areata.

The chain joins TRBV4-1 to TRBJ2-1, with 9 bases that match TRBD1. The CDR3 consists of 15 residues. The J segment lost 10 bases and the V segment lost 5 bases, leaving 12 bases of the junction unmatched. The V gene's germline CDR1 is MGHRA and CDR2 YSYEKL. The CDR3 sequence: CASSSGEGTGPEQFF. DNA of the CDR3: TGCGCCAGCAGCTCTGGGGAGGGGACAGGGCCAGAGCAGTTCTTC.

This chain uses TRBV19 with TRBJ1-3, with 9 nucleotides matching TRBD1. The ends lost 6 bases at V and 0 bases at J; junction bases unmatched: 6. Germline values: CDR1 LNHDA, CDR2 SQIVND (reference sequence). The CDR3 has 16 residues. The CDR3 protein is CASRTDRGVSGNTIYF. As DNA, the CDR3 is TGTGCCAGTAGGACGGACAGGGGCGTCTCTGGAAACACCATATATTTT.

V is TRBV27 and J is TRBJ2-1; 8 bases align to TRBD2. Per the germline V gene, CDR1 is MNHEY and CDR2 is SMNVEV (reference sequence). This CDR3 spans 15 amino acids. V shed 3 bases, J shed 4 bases, and the junction held 5 bases outside the gene matches. For the CDR3, the DNA is TGTGCCAGCAGTTTCCGGGAGGGGCTATACAATGAGCAGTTCTTC. This codes for CASSFREGLYNEQFF.

This clone was seen more than once but under ten times. This sequence joins TRBV11-1 and TRBJ2-7, with D possibly TRBD1 on 6 matching bases. V was trimmed by 5 bases and J by 6 bases, leaving 17 bases between them. Germline V CDR1 and CDR2: SGHAT, FQDESV (reference sequence). The CDR3 contains 14 residues. The chain's CDR3 is CASSERHVQGEQYF. CDR3 sequence (DNA): TGTGCCAGCAGCGAAAGACATGTACAGGGCGAGCAGTACTTC.

The chain joins TRBV5-6 to TRBJ2-2; D possibly corresponds to TRBD1 (6 bases). The CDR3 is made up of 15 amino acids. Looked up from germline, CDR1 is SGHDT and CDR2 is YYEEEE. V gave up 2 bases and J gave up 2 bases, with 10 bases separating them. The CDR3 sequence: CASSFWTDNTGELFF. The CDR3 DNA reads as TGTGCCAGCAGCTTTTGGACAGACAACACCGGGGAGCTGTTTTTT.

This clone showed up just a few times. The chain joins TRBV18 to TRBJ1-1; D unresolved. With 7 bases removed from V and 3 bases from J, the gap between germline ends came to 9 bases. Germline values: CDR1 KGHSH, CDR2 LQKENI. The CDR3 runs to 12 residues. The CDR3 is CASYWTHTEAFF. The CDR3 DNA is TGTGCCAGCTATTGGACCCACACTGAAGCTTTCTTT.

The CDR3 nucleotides read TGTGCCTGGAGTGTCTCCAGGGCGGAGACCCAGTACTTC. This gives the protein CAWSVSRAETQYF. The chain has TRBV30 and TRBJ2-5, with D tentatively TRBD1 (5 bases). Per the germline V gene, CDR1 is GTSNPN and CDR2 is SVGIG (reference sequence). This CDR3 has 13 amino acids. The germline V and J ends were trimmed by 0 bases and 5 bases, with 10 bases remaining between them.

This clone was seen a handful of times. V and J are TRBV7-9 and TRBJ2-7, with D possibly called TRBD1 or TRBD2 (5 bases each). Germline V gives CDR1 SEHNR, CDR2 FQNEAQ (reference sequence). Trimming pared 3 bases from V and 2 bases from J, leaving 14 bases between. This CDR3 is 15 amino acids long. Here the CDR3 DNA reads TGTGCCAGCAGCTTGATCAGGGAGACCCCCTACGAGCAGTACTTC. Amino acid sequence: CASSLIRETPYEQYF. Full variable domain (rest looked up from reference TRBV7-9 and TRBJ2-7): DTGVSQNPRHKITKRGQNVTFRCDPISEHNRLYWYRQTLGQGPEFLTYFQNEAQLEKSRLLSDRFSAERPKGSFSTLEIQRTEQGDSAMYLCASSLIRETPYEQYFGPGTRLTVT.

This chain joins TRBV19 and TRBJ2-1, with 8 bases matching TRBD2. CDR1 and CDR2 from the germline V gene are LNHDA and SQIVND (reference sequence). The J segment lost 8 bases and the V segment lost 7 bases, leaving 13 bases of the junction unmatched. The CDR3 is made up of 15 amino acids. CDR3 bases: TGTGCCAGTACCCCAGGGCGGGAGGAACGCGATGAGCAGTTCTTC. As protein: CASTPGREERDEQFF.